This T cell receptor beta chain was profiled in a study of naive and memory T cell subsets. Amplification of ligated cDNA took four PCR rounds with SP2 and nested alpha and beta constant primers. MiXCR, run by TCRdb on the 5' RACE reads, gives a single entry per CDR3 protein. This repertoire shows roughly 56,000 distinct CDR3 sequences, around 7.3% found once; its top ten account for roughly 9.7%. An oligonucleotide containing a UMI was ligated to the 3' end of TCR cDNA. The sequence was obtained from a male donor in good health.

The CDR3 sequence is CAWSGYPDGQPQHF. For the CDR3, the DNA is TGTGCCTGGAGTGGGTATCCTGACGGTCAGCCCCAGCATTTT. This sequence joins TRBV30 and TRBJ1-5; D unresolved. The CDR3 has 14 residues. The germline gives CDR1 GTSNPN, CDR2 SVGIG (reference sequence). V was shortened by 1 base and J by 6 bases, with 13 bases between the two germline ends.